The clone carrying this TCR beta chain was found many times. The data are from a study of T cells in Graves' hyperthyroidism and ophthalmopathy. V shed 7 bases and J 7 bases; nucleotides not matched to a gene: 11. The CDR3 sequence is 14 residues long. CDR1 and CDR2 from the germline V gene are SGHVS and FQNEAQ. Amplification yielded TCR beta CDR3 regions, with RNA transcripts as the source. With the HTBI primer set, the TCR CDR3 went through a first round of RT-PCR. TCRdb redid the calling of the multiplex PCR reads with MiXCR, one entry per CDR3 protein. The repertoire consists of roughly 200,000 distinct CDR3 sequences, with approximately 20% occurring once and the leading ten covering over 35%.

The chain has TRBV7-8 and TRBJ2-5; 8 bases agree with TRBD2. Sample: blood. This TCR came from a man aged 35 to 55 with Graves' hyperthyroidism. The CDR3 reads CASTREGPSGTQYF. CDR3 in DNA: TGTGCCAGCACCCGGGAGGGGCCTTCTGGGACCCAGTACTTC.